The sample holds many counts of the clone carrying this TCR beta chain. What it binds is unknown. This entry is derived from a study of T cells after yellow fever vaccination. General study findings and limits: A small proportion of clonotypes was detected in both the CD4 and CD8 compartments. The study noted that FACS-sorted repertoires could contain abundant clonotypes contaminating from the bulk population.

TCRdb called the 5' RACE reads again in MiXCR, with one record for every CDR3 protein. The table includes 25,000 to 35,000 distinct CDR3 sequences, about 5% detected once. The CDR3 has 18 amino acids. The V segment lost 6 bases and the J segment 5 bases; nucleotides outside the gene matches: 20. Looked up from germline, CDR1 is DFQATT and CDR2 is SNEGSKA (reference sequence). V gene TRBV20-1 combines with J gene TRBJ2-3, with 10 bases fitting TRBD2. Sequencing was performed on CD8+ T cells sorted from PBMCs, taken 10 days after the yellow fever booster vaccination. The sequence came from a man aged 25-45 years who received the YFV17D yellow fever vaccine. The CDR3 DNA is TGCAGTGCAACAAGAGGAGGTGCTAGCGGGAGAGGAAGAGATACGCAGTATTTT. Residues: CSATRGGASGRGRDTQYF.